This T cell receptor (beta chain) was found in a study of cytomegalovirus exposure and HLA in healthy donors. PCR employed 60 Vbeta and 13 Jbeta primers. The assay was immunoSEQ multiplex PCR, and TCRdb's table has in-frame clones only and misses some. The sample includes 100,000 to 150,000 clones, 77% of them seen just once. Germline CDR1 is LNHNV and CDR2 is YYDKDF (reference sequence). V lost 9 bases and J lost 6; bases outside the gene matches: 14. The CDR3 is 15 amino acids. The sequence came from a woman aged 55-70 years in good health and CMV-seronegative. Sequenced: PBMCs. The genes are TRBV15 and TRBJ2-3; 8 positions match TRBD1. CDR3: CATRAMDRASDTQYF. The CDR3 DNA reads TGTGCCACTCGCGCCATGGACAGGGCCTCGGATACGCAGTATTTT.